These T cell receptor beta chains were read from a single sample in a study of T cell responses to AZD1222 COVID-19 vaccine. Method: immunoSEQ multiplex PCR; TCRdb's copy keeps in-frame clones and lacks some. This sample has around 94,000 clones; over 75% occur once, and the top ten carry 15% to 20%. Sequencing was performed on peripheral blood, taken on day 0 of AZD1222 vaccination. The receptors shown here come from an adult in good health. CDR3s include the opening cysteine and the closing phenylalanine or tryptophan. Each record gives: D gene, V gene, J gene, clone size, CDR3 protein, CDR3 DNA. D genes are given only for firm matches. Expanded clones are given a class, and other clones once, few, many or no size at all.

-,TRBV16,TRBJ1-1,-,CASSQLPGNTEAFF,TGTGCCAGCAGCCAGTTGCCCGGGAACACTGAAGCTTTCTTT
TRBD2,TRBV5-8,TRBJ2-7,-,CASSMLGTSGDSYEQYF,TGTGCCAGCAGTATGCTTGGGACTAGCGGGGACTCCTACGAGCAGTACTTC
-,TRBV7-2,TRBJ2-7,-,CASSLAWEWRGYEQYF,TGTGCCAGCAGCTTAGCGTGGGAGTGGAGGGGTTACGAGCAGTACTTC
-,TRBV5-6,TRBJ1-2,once,CASSFRGNGYTF,TGTGCCAGCAGCTTTAGGGGGAATGGCTACACCTTC
-,TRBV5-1,TRBJ1-4,-,CASSLDSTNEKLFF,TGCGCCAGCAGCTTGGACAGTACTAATGAAAAACTGTTTTTT
TRBD1,TRBV6-5,TRBJ1-3,-,CASSSIDRVGNTIYF,TGTGCCAGCAGTTCGATTGACAGGGTTGGAAACACCATATATTTT
TRBD2,TRBV3-1/TRBV3-2,TRBJ2-3,-,CASRSLGTSGAPSTDTQYF,TGTGCCAGCAGATCTCTAGGGACTAGCGGGGCCCCTAGCACAGATACGCAGTATTTT
-,TRBV7-3,TRBJ2-1,few,CATPGCEQFF,TGTGCCACCCCGGGTTGTGAGCAGTTCTTC
TRBD2,TRBV4-3,TRBJ2-5,-,CASSQDWIAGAKTQYF,TGCGCCAGCAGCCAAGATTGGATAGCGGGTGCAAAGACCCAGTACTTC
-,TRBV3-1/TRBV3-2,TRBJ2-2,-,CASSQDGPPGELFF,TGTGCCAGCAGCCAAGATGGACCCCCCGGGGAGCTGTTTTTT
-,TRBV7-2,TRBJ2-4,-,CASSLEARQGNIQYF,TGTGCCAGCAGCTTAGAGGCGAGGCAGGGAAACATTCAGTACTTC
-,TRBV2,TRBJ1-2,-,CASRIGVLGGYTF,TGTGCCAGCAGGATCGGGGTCCTGGGCGGCTACACCTTC
TRBD1,TRBV7-8,TRBJ2-5,once,CASSSGQGVRETQYF,TGTGCCAGCAGTTCCGGACAGGGGGTGCGGGAGACCCAGTACTTC
TRBD1,TRBV18,TRBJ1-2,-,CASSPNQGGYGYTF,TGTGCCAGCTCACCAAATCAGGGGGGCTATGGCTACACCTTC
TRBD2,TRBV14,TRBJ2-2,-,CASSQVGRGSTGELFF,TGTGCCAGCAGCCAGGTCGGGAGGGGGTCCACCGGGGAGCTGTTTTTT
-,TRBV5-1,TRBJ1-2,-,CASSLLSGANYGYTF,TGCGCCAGCAGCTTGTTGTCAGGAGCTAACTATGGCTACACCTTC
TRBD1,TRBV4-2,TRBJ2-5,-,CASSLQGQETQYF,TGTGCCAGCAGCCTACAGGGGCAAGAGACCCAGTACTTC
-,TRBV6-6,TRBJ1-5,-,CASSFTDSLQPQHF,TGTGCCAGCAGCTTCACGGACAGTCTTCAGCCCCAGCATTTT
-,TRBV7-6,TRBJ2-5,-,CASSLGGTAIQETQYF,TGTGCCAGCAGCTTAGGGGGAACCGCCATCCAAGAGACCCAGTACTTC
-,TRBV5-6,TRBJ1-4,-,CASSIRAGAEKLFF,TGTGCCAGCAGCATTAGGGCGGGGGCTGAAAAACTGTTTTTT
-,TRBV6-2/TRBV6-3,TRBJ1-1,few,CASSYLARNTEAFF,TGTGCCAGCAGTTACCTGGCACGGAACACTGAAGCTTTCTTT
TRBD1,TRBV7-9,TRBJ1-3,-,CASSSARSTGGYSGNTIYF,TGTGCCAGCAGCTCAGCTAGGTCGACAGGGGGGTACTCTGGAAACACCATATATTTT
TRBD1,TRBV9,TRBJ2-1,-,CASSVGQGKGEQFF,TGTGCCAGCAGCGTCGGACAGGGCAAGGGTGAGCAGTTCTTC
-,TRBV29-1,TRBJ2-7,-,CSAVRGYEQYF,TGCAGCGCCGTTCGAGGATACGAGCAGTACTTC
TRBD1,TRBV5-1,TRBJ1-3,-,CASSLNRGLGNTIYF,TGCGCCAGCAGCTTGAACAGGGGGCTGGGAAACACCATATATTTT
-,TRBV7-2,TRBJ1-3,-,CASSWDNWEGSGNTIYF,TGTGCCAGCAGCTGGGATAATTGGGAGGGTAGTGGAAACACCATATATTTT
TRBD1,TRBV5-1,TRBJ1-1,-,CASTFGTGNTEAFF,TGCGCCAGCACCTTCGGGACAGGGAACACTGAAGCTTTCTTT
-,TRBV19,TRBJ1-5,-,CASSIDAVNSNQPQHF,TGTGCCAGTAGTATAGATGCAGTTAATAGCAATCAGCCCCAGCATTTT
-,TRBV9,TRBJ2-2,-,CASSSLGELFF,TGTGCCAGCAGCTCGTTAGGGGAGCTGTTTTTT
TRBD1,TRBV19,TRBJ1-1,once,CASSSRQGNLMNTEAFF,TGTGCCAGTAGTTCCAGACAGGGTAATCTCATGAACACTGAAGCTTTCTTT
-,TRBV28,TRBJ1-2,-,CASSFPSTGFTLYTF,TGTGCCAGCAGTTTCCCTTCGACAGGCTTCACCCTCTACACCTTC
-,TRBV6-1,TRBJ2-5,-,CASRERVGETQYF,TGTGCCAGCAGGGAAAGGGTCGGAGAGACCCAGTACTTC
-,TRBV6-5,TRBJ1-4,-,CASSYSGVLRDEKLFF,TGTGCCAGCAGTTACTCAGGGGTGTTGAGGGATGAAAAACTGTTTTTT
TRBD1,TRBV24-1,TRBJ2-5,-,CATSDLGQAYQETQYF,TGTGCCACCAGTGATCTCGGACAGGCGTACCAAGAGACCCAGTACTTC
-,TRBV18,TRBJ1-1,few,CASSPQGNTEAFF,TGTGCCAGCTCGCCGCAGGGGAACACTGAAGCTTTCTTT
-,TRBV3-1/TRBV3-2,TRBJ1-3,-,CASREGPGNTIYF,TGTGCCAGCAGAGAGGGACCTGGAAACACCATATATTTT
-,TRBV25-1,TRBJ1-3,-,CASTGSGNTIYF,TGTGCCAGCACTGGCTCTGGAAACACCATATATTTT
-,TRBV12-3/TRBV12-4,TRBJ1-5,-,CASSLDPDQPQHF,TGTGCCAGCAGTTTAGATCCCGATCAGCCCCAGCATTTT
-,TRBV20-1,TRBJ1-1,-,CSASPANTEAFF,TGCAGTGCTAGTCCCGCGAACACTGAAGCTTTCTTT
-,TRBV6-2/TRBV6-3,TRBJ2-7,-,CASSYSSGTLNYEQYF,TGTGCCAGCAGTTACTCGAGCGGGACACTGAACTACGAGCAGTACTTC
-,TRBV11-2,TRBJ1-1,-,CASSFSGAGRTEAFF,TGTGCCAGCAGCTTCTCCGGGGCAGGGAGGACTGAAGCTTTCTTT
-,TRBV18,TRBJ1-4,-,CASSPQETNEKLFF,TGTGCCAGCTCACCACAGGAGACTAATGAAAAACTGTTTTTT
-,TRBV9,TRBJ1-1,-,CASSVGPGNTEAFF,TGTGCCAGCAGCGTAGGTCCTGGGAACACTGAAGCTTTCTTT
-,TRBV7-2,TRBJ1-4,-,CASSLESGAGNEKLFF,TGTGCCAGCAGCTTAGAATCCGGGGCGGGGAATGAAAAACTGTTTTTT
TRBD1,TRBV24-1,TRBJ1-2,-,CATSEASGQDYGYTF,TGTGCCACCAGTGAAGCCTCGGGACAGGACTATGGCTACACCTTC
TRBD1,TRBV4-1,TRBJ2-3,-,CASSQRDFRDRQTDTQYF,TGCGCCAGCAGCCAGAGGGACTTCCGGGACAGGCAAACAGATACGCAGTATTTT
-,TRBV11-2,TRBJ2-2,few,CASSLAGANTGELFF,TGTGCCAGCAGCTTAGCGGGGGCGAACACCGGGGAGCTGTTTTTT